Listed below are T cell receptor beta chains from one sample, sequenced in a study of a mutant IDH1 vaccine in newly diagnosed glioma. Clones were read by immunoSEQ multiplex PCR, and TCRdb kept only the in-frame ones, dropping some. The table includes more than 50,000 clones, less than 65% detected once. These receptors lack a known antigen. This specimen was peripheral blood mononuclear cells (PBMCs), taken from a glioma patient whose treatment included an IDH1 peptide vaccine. The receptors were sampled from a man aged 35-49 years with glioma. Some clones in this sample may be carry-over from other donors' samples. Both conserved end residues are trimmed from each CDR3.

V gene	CDR3 protein
TRBV20-1	SVGGDTQY
TRBV2	ASSPTGGQVGYEQY
TRBV12-5	ASGLELTGNTIY
TRBV4-3	ASSQETGGNYGYT
TRBV18	ASSRATNEKLF
TRBV18	ASSQQDRDYGYT
TRBV2	ASSGSANNEQF
TRBV19	ASSIAAGADEQY
TRBV5-6	ASGRDGSYNEQF
TRBV6-5	ASSFRPGPGNDIQY
TRBV14	ASSQDVGGGPWDEQF
TRBV18	ASSPTGTGVEQY
TRBV29-1	SVASGQENIQY
TRBV4-2	ASSQLDREDGYT
TRBV2	ASSAVNSYEQY
TRBV7-9	ASSPGQKVADTQY
TRBV6-6	ASSVAGMTNTIY
TRBV19	ASSIPVQGLYGYT
TRBV5-6	ASSVDLNQPQH
TRBV6-6	ASSYSIQGNEQF
TRBV11-2	ASSRLRGGSSYEQY
TRBV7-9	ASPVRGRTGELF
TRBV5-1	ASSLGHRDLKNTEAF
TRBV19	ASSIQGGGYT
TRBV5-4	ASSEGLAGANTGELF
TRBV19	ASSYRGKQPQH
TRBV18	ASSPRAENEKLF
TRBV7-2	ASRWTGQHQETQY
TRBV5-6	ASSLDRWSLDPDNEQF
TRBV30	AWTSSGNTIY
TRBV9	ASSPAPLAGGRNEQF
TRBV5-6	ASSQPRRQGRGYGYT
TRBV7-9	ASSGTSGEKISYNEQF
TRBV2	ASSERYSTQETQY
TRBV2	ASSGQGTQAEAF
TRBV19	ASNPGQGAMSPLH
TRBV6-5	ASLRGGTEAF
TRBV6-6	ASRPEGSYNEQF
TRBV15	ATSPPPLAGELF
TRBV29-1	SANRGPNTEAF
TRBV19	ASGDWDTIY
TRBV6-6	ASTQRGTGSYEQY
TRBV18	ASSPGQGDLNTEAF
TRBV5-4	ASTGSTDTQY
TRBV5-1	ASSLGASLNIQY
TRBV10-2	ASSAAAEQPQH
TRBV15	ATSRDLYPGSNSPLH
TRBV7-9	ASSYQQGSLH
TRBV7-8	ASSGVGTPYEQY
TRBV18	ASSPDVGSYGYT